One T cell receptor (beta chain) is described in this entry. This entry comes from a study of graft-versus-host responses after intestinal transplantation. Clones were sequenced by immunoSEQ multiplex PCR, and TCRdb holds only the in-frame ones, with some missing. The sample yields 12,000 to 15,000 clones, about 93% seen once. This TCR was recovered from a human patient who received an intestinal transplant, so some T cells may come from the graft donor. The specimen was PBMCs, collected 9 days after transplant.

CDR3 sequence (DNA): TGTGCCACCAGCAGCAGGGTACAAGAGACCCAGTACTTC. Amino acids: CATSSRVQETQYF. The rearrangement links TRBV15 to TRBJ2-5, with a weak D call TRBD1 (5 bases). V shed 3 bases and J shed 2 bases, with 7 bases lying between them. The CDR3 loop spans 13 amino acids. Germline assignment: CDR1 LNHNV and CDR2 YYDKDF (reference sequence).